Reported below is one T cell receptor beta chain. This clone's antigen is unknown. No much larger clone exists at a distance of one base, and base qualities are not known. The receptor library was made with the immunoSEQ multiplex PCR assay. For the multiplex PCR, a mixture combining 60 forward primers for TCR Vbeta segments and 13 reverse primers for TCR Jbeta segments was used. The CDR3 region of rearranged TCR beta genes was amplified from genomic DNA with a multiplex PCR assay. The amplified TCR beta libraries were sequenced on the Illumina HiSeq System as 87-base-pair reads. Concerning the study's data processing: A later analysis counted about 82 million unique TCR beta chains across the 700 or so repertoires, and approximately 11 million of these chains were shared by at least two donors. Raw reads were error-corrected and collapsed into unique sequences by a nearest-neighbor algorithm in which closely related sequences were merged to remove PCR and sequencing errors. CDR3 sequences were aligned to IMGT reference sequences to assign V, D and J gene segments. Each retained sequence needed at least a six-nucleotide match to both a V gene segment and a J gene segment. A rearrangement was called productive if the CDR3 had no stop codons and remained in frame with V and J, and every other rearrangement was called non-productive. CDR3 was defined by IMGT convention, running from the second conserved V-encoded cysteine to the conserved J-encoded phenylalanine. The earlier analysis of more than 450 of the donors excluded sequences that lacked an unambiguous match to a single V gene segment. In an earlier analysis of 587 of the donors, V segments were called functional above 56.7% productive rearrangements and were called segregating when the between-donor standard deviation exceeded 5%. A statistical classification framework was developed to diagnose cytomegalovirus status using the catalog of TCR beta chain sequences. A later analysis assigned V and J genes by comparing TCR nucleotide sequences with IMGT/GENE-DB human TR gene sequences. A later analysis assigned CDR3 sequences and most-parsimonious VDJ recombination scenarios with the TCRdist pipeline. In a later analysis, every TCR beta chain was defined by the combination of its CDR3 amino acid sequence and its V-gene family, and reads without a unique V-gene family were dropped. As a way to deal with suspected cross-contamination and a sequencing artifact, a later analysis dropped over 550 nucleotide sequences that were highly shared and had low generation probability. In a later analysis, a clonal expansion index for each public chain was calculated from normalized within-repertoire ranks of inferred template counts. Generation probabilities in a later analysis came from a VDJ recombination model fitted to out-of-frame rearrangements, and those results were checked against IGoR. In a later analysis, hypergeometric tests were used to score TCR-TCR, TCR-HLA and TCR-CMV co-occurrence, with a repertoire-size bias correction applied to TCR pairs. A later analysis estimated false discovery rates by permuting HLA or CMV assignments 20 times. In a later analysis, co-occurring TCRs were grouped with DBSCAN, and TCRdist sequence similarity was added when clustering was performed within HLA-allele-positive subsets. For co-occurrence clustering, repertoires with fewer than 30,000 or more than 120,000 public chains were excluded, along with four or five repertoires with anomalous nucleotide sharing. TCRdb carries this immuneACCESS record with in-frame sequences only. Its versions omit some clonotypes, under half of them owing to an unresolved V gene in the studies checked, with the rest unexplained. V and J calls and clone size are given by that table; D and trimming were obtained from the DNA. The sample table lists under 150,000 clones, over 75% of them with a count of one. 1.7% of the sample is in the top ten clones.

The data stem from a study of cytomegalovirus exposure and HLA in healthy donors (dated by TCRdb to 2016 to 2017). Background for the entire study: An earlier analysis of some 550 of the donors reported more than 250 Gb of sequence data and more than 90 million unique TCR beta sequences from roughly 200 million T cells. The study aimed to test whether cataloging public T cell receptors could reveal signatures of past pathogen exposure. Of the 300 to 400 genotyped donors, about 84% fell in the genetic ancestry cluster associated with self-reported Caucasian donors. An earlier analysis of approximately 630 of the donors applied high-throughput TCR beta sequencing to assess whether each TCR beta V gene segment acted as functional or pseudogenic. About 280 gigabases of sequencing data and around 85 million unique TCR sequences made up an early release that covered around 640 HLA-typed donors. Donor age, sex, ethnicity and CMV serostatus were collected together with the repertoire data. Four or five DR-DQ haplotypes were handled as single units for association and clustering because linkage in the cohort was strong. Both class I and class II loci were covered by HLA typing, at four-digit resolution. A separate validation cohort of 100 to 150 different subjects was used in addition to the approximately 700-subject first cohort. The study profiled the T cell repertoires of more than 500 subjects by immunosequencing and related them to cytomegalovirus serostatus. In a later genetic analysis, genome-wide SNP genotypes for about 65% of the roughly 670 donors were used, and that subset was treated as a discovery cohort. The later analysis used no new phenotypic data to find candidate immune exposures, relying instead on TCR beta sequences and their occurrence across donors. Typing coverage differed by locus: A, B, C, DRB1 and DQB1 were typed in about 620-640 donors, DQA1 in 500 to 550, DPA1 in 600 to 610, and DPB1 in roughly 450. On average, approximately 250,000 unique TCR beta nucleotide sequences were sequenced per donor among a few hundred genotyped donors of the cohort, with about 19% of those sequences being non-productive. A later analysis re-examined previously published TCR beta repertoires from more than 550 donors and added high-resolution HLA genotyping to investigate patterns of TCR occurrence. To predict cytomegalovirus infection status, the study combined high-throughput TCR immunosequencing, statistical association of individual TCRs with disease status, and machine learning. Every repertoire in the discovery cohort had been generated on one and the same sequencing platform.

The cohort consisted of hundreds of healthy bone marrow donors. At the time of sampling, every cohort member was nominally healthy, though immune exposures that went unrecorded were likely present. The donor tested CMV seronegative and was one of the 352 seronegative cohort members. Each donor provided a peripheral blood sample, and peripheral blood mononuclear cells were used for TCR beta sequencing. Genomic DNA extraction from the blood cell samples was performed with the Qiagen DNeasy Blood Extraction Kit. Broad study findings and their caveats: A total of about 150 TCR beta chains were listed by the study as associated with cytomegalovirus. Correlated functional status among segregating V segments might reflect linkage disequilibrium, but an unknown experimental factor could not be ruled out. Sequencing depth was assumed to be roughly uniform across donors in the presence/absence analyses, though that assumption may not hold. According to the authors, the approach could potentially be generalized to other disease states and immunological phenotypes. V-gene and J-gene trimming of TCR beta chains was associated with a missense DCLRE1C variant in a later genetic analysis, and the association was replicated in an independent cohort. A few of the identified cytomegalovirus-associated TCR beta chains were confirmed in vitro to be specific for cytomegalovirus antigens. The earlier analysis of around 600 of the donors excluded some 15 rarely observed V segments, including chromosome 9 orphons, because counts were too low. This cohort had only TCR beta chains sequenced, and the lack of alpha or paired-chain data limited which features could be detected. Because the 87-base-pair reads could not distinguish some IMGT-functional V segments, including TRBV6-2 and TRBV6-3, those segments were excluded. Several of the top co-occurrence clusters appeared to be linked to parvovirus B19, influenza, CMV and Epstein-Barr virus, according to a later analysis. Immune exposure information for the cohort was limited to CMV serostatus. Assigning TCR associations to individual alleles was difficult when HLA alleles, especially DR and DQ, strongly co-occurred. In an earlier analysis of 587 of the donors, most TCR beta V segments were observed in productive rearrangements about 90% or about 30% of the time, broadly matching IMGT annotations. A later analysis found that TCR association rates varied across HLA loci, with DRB1 alleles showing the most associated TCRs and HLA-C alleles the fewest. In a later analysis, HLA-associated TCR beta chains showed more clonal expansion and lower generation probabilities than non-associated chains that were equally common. Because HLA typing was missing for some donors at each locus, association tests included only the typed subset. A later analysis associated roughly 17,000 TCR beta sequences with specific HLA alleles at a false discovery rate of 0.05. The classifier was reported to diagnose cytomegalovirus status with high specificity and sensitivity in both the original cohort and the validation cohort. Most TCR sequences were seen in very few donors, while some public TCRs were found in many individuals. A further reported finding was that TCR beta sequences accurately predicted the HLA-A and HLA-B alleles for most subjects in the first cohort. A cluster of highly shared sequence variants was judged likely to be a technical artifact of the sequencing pipeline. According to a later genetic analysis, donors in an Asian-associated ancestry cluster had fewer N-insertions in productive TCRs than the approximately 670-donor mean. Most CMV-associated TCR beta chains appeared to be HLA-restricted in a later analysis, and the HLA associations seemed to be driven largely by CMV exposure.

Including cysteine and phenylalanine, the CDR3 has 15 amino acids. The DNA shown is the 45-base CDR3, in frame from base 1. V is reduced by 1 base and J by 3 bases, leaving a spacing of 10 bases between them. Looking up the germline V gene yields CDR1 SGHTA and CDR2 FQGNSA. Material: PBMCs. Recombination connected TRBV7-2 to TRBJ1-5; the D gene is not confidently resolved. The origin of this receptor is a woman in her 30s in good health and CMV-seronegative. The CDR3 region reads CASSLEGGSNQPQHF. The DNA sequence is given as TGTGCCAGCAGCTTAGAAGGAGGTTCCAATCAGCCCCAGCATTTT.